This T cell receptor (beta chain) was observed in a study of CD8 T cells in Susac syndrome. V lost 4 bases, J lost 5 bases, and 8 bases stayed unmatched. This CDR3 has 16 amino acids. Germline loops: CDR1 SGHRS, CDR2 YFSETQ. Negative isolation yielded the CD8+ and CD4+ T cells, while FACS enriched the TEMRA cells. The RNA input was 0.5 to 1 ug, and it was reverse transcribed with random hexamers. An immunoSEQ multiplex PCR amplified TCR beta CDR3 over 54 Vbeta and 13 Jbeta. Using its own MiXCR run on the immunoSEQ multiplex PCR reads, TCRdb lists one record per CDR3 protein. The sample includes 70,000 to 75,000 distinct CDR3 sequences, 90% to 95% of them seen just once.

Sequencing used CD4+ T cells from PBMCs. This receptor was taken from a human donor with Susac syndrome. The chain recombines TRBV5-1 with TRBJ2-2; 10 nucleotides align to TRBD2. The CDR3: CASSMASGGPTGELFF. The CDR3 nucleotides are TGCGCCAGCAGCATGGCTAGCGGGGGCCCGACCGGGGAGCTGTTTTTT. Complete variable domain (other parts from reference TRBV5-1 and TRBJ2-2): KAGVTQTPRYLIKTRGQQVTLSCSPISGHRSVSWYQQTPGQGLQFLFEYFSETQRNKGNFPGRFSGRQFSNSRSEMNVSTLELGDSALYLCASSMASGGPTGELFFGEGSRLTVL.